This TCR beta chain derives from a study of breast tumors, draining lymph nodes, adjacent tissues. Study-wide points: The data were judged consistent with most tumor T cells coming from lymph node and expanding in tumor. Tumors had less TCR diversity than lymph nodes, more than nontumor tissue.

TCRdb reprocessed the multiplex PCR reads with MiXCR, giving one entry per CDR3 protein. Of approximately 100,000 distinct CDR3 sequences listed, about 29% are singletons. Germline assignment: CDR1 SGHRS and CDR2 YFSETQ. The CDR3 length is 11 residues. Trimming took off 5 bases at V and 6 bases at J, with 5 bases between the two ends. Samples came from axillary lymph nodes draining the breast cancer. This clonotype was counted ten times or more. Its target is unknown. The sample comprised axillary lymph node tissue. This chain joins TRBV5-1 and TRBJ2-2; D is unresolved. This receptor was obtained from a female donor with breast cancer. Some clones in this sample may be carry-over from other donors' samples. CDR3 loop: CASRFAGELFF. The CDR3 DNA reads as TGCGCCAGCAGGTTCGCCGGGGAGCTGTTTTTT.